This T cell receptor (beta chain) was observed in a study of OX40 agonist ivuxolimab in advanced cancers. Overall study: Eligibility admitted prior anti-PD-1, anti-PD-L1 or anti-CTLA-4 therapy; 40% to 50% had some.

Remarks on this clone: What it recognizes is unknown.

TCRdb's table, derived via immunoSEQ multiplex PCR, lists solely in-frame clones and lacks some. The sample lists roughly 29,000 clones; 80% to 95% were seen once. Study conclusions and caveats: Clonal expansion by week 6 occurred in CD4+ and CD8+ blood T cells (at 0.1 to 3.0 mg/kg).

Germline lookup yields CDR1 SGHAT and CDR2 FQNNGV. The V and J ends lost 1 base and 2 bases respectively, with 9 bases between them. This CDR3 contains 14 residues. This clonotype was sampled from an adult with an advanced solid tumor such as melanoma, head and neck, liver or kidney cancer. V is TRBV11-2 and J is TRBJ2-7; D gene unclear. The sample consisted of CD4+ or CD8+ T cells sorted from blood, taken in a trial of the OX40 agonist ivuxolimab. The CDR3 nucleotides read TGTGCCAGCAGCTTAGGGAGCGTAGCCTACGAGCAGTACTTC. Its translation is CASSLGSVAYEQYF.